A selection of T cell receptor beta chains follows, all from one sample in a study of CD8 T cells in ankylosing spondylitis. TCRdb re-derived calls from the 5' RACE reads in MiXCR, one entry per CDR3 protein. Of some 840,000 distinct CDR3 sequences listed, over 9.5% were seen once; the top ten hold 0.51%. Sequencing was done on a sample of blood, either unsorted or a sorted T cell fraction (not recorded which). Receptor source: a male donor with ankylosing spondylitis. CDR3s include the opening cysteine and the closing phenylalanine or tryptophan. The D gene is left open where the match is weak. Size tells how often a clone was seen (once, few, many) or the class of an expanded clone, and some rows leave it out.

>TRBD2|TRBV20-1|TRBJ2-7|NA
TGCAGTGCCCCCGTAGCGGGGCGCGACGAGCAGTACTTC
CSAPVAGRDEQYF
>TRBD1|TRBV10-3|TRBJ1-4|NA
TGTGCCATCGGGTCTCCGGGACAGGGGGCAACTAATGAAAAACTGTTTTTT
CAIGSPGQGATNEKLFF
>TRBD2|TRBV18|TRBJ2-7|few
TGTGCCAGCTCACCAAGCTCCTGGACTAGCGGTTACGAGCAGTACTTC
CASSPSSWTSGYEQYF
>NA|TRBV15|TRBJ1-5|NA
TGTGCCACCAGCAGAGTTGACGTTACCAAGCCCCAGCATTTT
CATSRVDVTKPQHF
>NA|TRBV6-5|TRBJ2-1|many
TGTGCTATCAGGGGCGTAAGTGAGCAGTTCTTC
CAIRGVSEQFF
>NA|TRBV20-1|TRBJ1-1|many
TGCAGTGCTAGTTTAATAGTCGGCACTGAAGCTTTCTTT
CSASLIVGTEAFF
>TRBD1|TRBV29-1|TRBJ1-1|few
TGCAGCGTTTTTCGGACAGGGGGCCTCACTGAAGCTTTCTTT
CSVFRTGGLTEAFF
>NA|TRBV20-1|TRBJ2-5|few
TGCAGTGCCCAGCCAGGACTATTCCAAGAGACCCAGTACTTC
CSAQPGLFQETQYF
>NA|TRBV5-6|TRBJ2-7|NA
TGTGCCAGCAGCTACCGACTCCAGAGGGGCGAGCAGTACTTC
CASSYRLQRGEQYF
>TRBD1|TRBV5-4|TRBJ2-7|few
TGTGCCAGCAGCTTGGCGTACAGGGGAGCCTACGAGCAGTACTTC
CASSLAYRGAYEQYF
>NA|TRBV6-2/TRBV6-3|TRBJ2-5|NA
TGTGCCAGCAGTTACTCGGGGATGGGGAGGACCCAGTACTTC
CASSYSGMGRTQYF
>NA|TRBV7-8|TRBJ2-7|NA
TGTGCCAGCAGCTTACGTTTATGGCAAACCTACGAGCAGTACTTC
CASSLRLWQTYEQYF
>TRBD1|TRBV5-1|TRBJ1-6|NA
TGCGCCAGCAGCCAAGGACAGGGGTGGAATTCACCCCTCCACTTT
CASSQGQGWNSPLHF
>TRBD2|TRBV20-1|TRBJ2-3|many
TGCAGTGCTCGGGAAGGACTAGCGGATATCACAGATACGCAGTATTTT
CSAREGLADITDTQYF
>TRBD1|TRBV20-1|TRBJ1-4|NA
TGCAGTGCTTCGGACAGGGGCTATGAAAAACTGTTTTTT
CSASDRGYEKLFF
>TRBD2|TRBV4-2|TRBJ2-5|many
TGTGCCAGCAGCCAAGATCGACGGGGGGGCCTCGAGACCCAGTACTTC
CASSQDRRGGLETQYF
>NA|TRBV10-3|TRBJ2-7|many
TGTGCCATCAGTGAGGTAGTAGGACGCGAGCAGTACTTC
CAISEVVGREQYF
>NA|TRBV6-1|TRBJ1-5|few
TGTGCCAGCATTGCGAGTCTAAGCAATCAGCCCCAGCATTTT
CASIASLSNQPQHF
>NA|TRBV29-1|TRBJ1-1|many
TGCAGCGTTGTAAGAGGAGGGGACGGCACTGAAGCTTTCTTT
CSVVRGGDGTEAFF
>NA|TRBV28|TRBJ2-7|NA
TGTGCCCACCAAGCCACGGGCTACGAGCAGTACTTC
CAHQATGYEQYF
>NA|TRBV28|TRBJ2-7|NA
TGTGCCAGCAGTTTGAAGAACGGGGTGGGCTACGAGCAGTACTTC
CASSLKNGVGYEQYF
>TRBD2|TRBV15|TRBJ2-4|NA
TGTGCCACCAGCAGAGATCATACTAGCGGGAGGAGGTCAGTTCTAAACATTCAGTACTTC
CATSRDHTSGRRSVLNIQYF
>TRBD1|TRBV29-1|TRBJ1-1|many
TGCAGCCTGGTCCGGGACAGGGGATATACTGAAGCTTTCTTT
CSLVRDRGYTEAFF
>NA|TRBV24-1|TRBJ2-1|few
TGTGCCACCAGTGACGTCAATAGGAGGAGCTCCTACAATGAGCAGTTCTTC
CATSDVNRRSSYNEQFF
>TRBD1|TRBV28|TRBJ1-5|NA
TGTGCCAGCAGTTTTTCGGGACAGGGCGGTCAGCCCCAGCATTTT
CASSFSGQGGQPQHF
>TRBD1|TRBV6-1|TRBJ1-2|NA
TGTGCCAGCGGAATATCGACAGGGGGCTATGGCTACACCTTC
CASGISTGGYGYTF
>NA|TRBV7-2|TRBJ1-6|few
TGTGCCAGCAGCTTTTCAGGGACCAATTCACCCCTCCACTTT
CASSFSGTNSPLHF
>NA|TRBV9|TRBJ2-1|NA
TGTGCCAGCAGCCCCGGGACTCGCTGCAGGGCCGGTCACAATGAGCAGTTCTTC
CASSPGTRCRAGHNEQFF
>NA|TRBV29-1|TRBJ1-1|few
TGCAGCGTTTCGAACAGGGAGGGCACTGAAGCTTTCTTT
CSVSNREGTEAFF